Below are 27 T cell receptor beta chains sequenced from a single sample in a study of blood T cells in healthy people across ages. Then a second PCR, running roughly 7 to 11 cycles, was carried out with a sample-barcoded 5' primer and a J-beta primer mix. TCRdb called the 5' RACE reads again in MiXCR, with one record for every CDR3 protein. The sample shows some 1.6 million distinct CDR3 sequences, about 31% of them seen only once. Sequenced input: blood. These receptors were collected from a woman aged 30 to 39 in good health.

The chain combines TRBV18 with TRBJ2-2; no clear D. The CDR3 contains 15 residues. V was clipped by 5 bases and J by 6 bases, with 16 bases between them. Germline V lookup: CDR1 KGHSH, CDR2 LQKENI. Here the CDR3 reads CASSSLPDGAGELFF. The CDR3 nucleotides read TGTGCCAGCTCATCCCTCCCCGATGGCGCCGGGGAGCTGTTTTTT. The full variable domain, with the rest looked up from reference TRBV18 and TRBJ2-2, is NAGVMQNPRHLVRRRGQEARLRCSPMKGHSHVYWYRQLPEEGLKFMVYLQKENIIDESGMPKERFSAEFPKEGPSILRIQQVVRGDSAAYFCASSSLPDGAGELFFGEGSRLTVL.

As regards this clonotype: The junction and the germline gene differ at one end; a read error may be behind it. The chain links TRBV7-8 to TRBJ2-7; D is perhaps TRBD1 (5 bases). The CDR3 has 13 residues. Germline CDR1 reads SGHVS; CDR2 reads FQNEAQ. The chain's CDR3 is CAGSFQGNYEQYF. DNA for the CDR3: TGTGCCGGCAGCTTCCAGGGTAACTACGAGCAGTACTTC.

The genes are TRBV20-1 and TRBJ2-5, with 11 bases fitting TRBD2. The junction had 13 bases not matched to a gene; V was cut back by 5 bases and J by 5 bases. This CDR3 is built from 16 residues. CDR1 is DFQATT, CDR2 SNEGSKA, per germline (reference sequence). The CDR3 loop reads CSAGRVAGGAGETQYF. The CDR3 DNA sequence: TGCAGTGCTGGCCGGGTAGCGGGGGGGGCAGGGGAGACCCAGTACTTC.

This clonotype has a handful of counts. This chain connects TRBV20-1 to TRBJ2-7, with 14 bases identical to TRBD2. The CDR3 is made up of 15 amino acids. CDR1 and CDR2 from the germline V gene are DFQATT and SNEGSKA (reference sequence). V was pared by 3 bases and J by 3 bases, with 4 bases of the junction left unmatched. This CDR3 is CSARWGTSGSYEQYF. The CDR3 nucleotides are TGCAGTGCTAGGTGGGGGACTAGCGGGAGCTACGAGCAGTACTTC.

This sequence joins TRBV4-1 and TRBJ1-1; no clear D gene. The V gene's germline CDR1 is MGHRA and CDR2 YSYEKL. V was cut by 3 bases and J by 0 bases, with 11 bases left in between. This CDR3 is 15 amino acids long. CDR3 residues: CASSQETHVNTEAFF. The CDR3, as DNA: TGCGCCAGCAGCCAGGAGACCCACGTGAACACTGAAGCTTTCTTT.

This clonotype turned up a few times. V is TRBV3-1 and J is TRBJ2-7, with D possibly being TRBD2 (5 bases). V was trimmed by 5 bases and J by 6 bases, leaving 35 bases between them. Germline-derived CDR1 and CDR2 are LGHDT and YNNKEL (reference sequence). The CDR3 length is 20 residues. The CDR3 here is CASSSRVVPPDGRGWCEQYF. As DNA, the CDR3 is TGTGCCAGCAGCTCCCGGGTAGTTCCCCCGGACGGTCGGGGATGGTGCGAGCAGTACTTC.

This clonotype was found a few times. The chain couples TRBV4-1 to TRBJ1-2; D is ambiguous. Trimming left V 4 bases short and J 8 bases short, with 14 bases between. This CDR3 is 13 amino acids long. CDR1 and CDR2 from the germline V gene are MGHRA and YSYEKL. In nucleotides, the CDR3 is TGCGCCAGCAGCCTTGAAACTGTCTCAGGCTACACCTTC. It translates to CASSLETVSGYTF.

This clonotype was found a few times. DNA of the CDR3: TGTGCCAGCAGCCAAGATAAAGCGGTACAAGAGACCCAGTACTTC. Translated: CASSQDKAVQETQYF. V is TRBV3-1 and J is TRBJ2-5; D is perhaps TRBD2 (5 bases). Trimming shortened V by 0 bases and J by 2 bases, and 10 bases separated the two germline ends. The length of the CDR3 is 15 residues. Germline CDR1 reads LGHDT; CDR2 reads YNNKEL (reference sequence).

Notes on this clonotype: This may arise from a read error, as a much more abundant clone is one base away. The V and J genes are TRBV6-2 or TRBV6-3 and TRBJ2-5; D might be TRBD2 (5 bases). The CDR3 extends over 13 amino acids. Germline CDR1 MNHEY, CDR2 SVGEGT. V lost 6 bases and J 3 bases, leaving 11 bases between the germline ends. DNA of the CDR3: TGTGCCAGCAGGTCTTGGACTGAAGAGACCCAGTACTTC. It yields the protein CASRSWTEETQYF.

This clonotype was detected a few times. V and J are TRBV6-4 and TRBJ1-6; the match to TRBD1 covers 8 bases. V was pared by 3 bases and J by 2 bases, with 3 bases of the junction left unmatched. From germline, CDR1 is MRHNA and CDR2 SNTAGT. This CDR3 is built from 16 residues. This CDR3 reads CASSETTGAYNSPLHF. CDR3 nucleotide sequence: TGTGCCAGCAGTGAAACGACAGGGGCCTATAATTCACCCCTCCACTTT.

The chain carries TRBV14 and TRBJ2-3; D unclear. The CDR3 is 12 residues long. Trimming removed 3 bases at V and 11 bases at J, with 12 bases between. Germline V gene lookup returns CDR1 SGHDN and CDR2 FVKESK. The CDR3 spells CASSHTVTRQYF. The CDR3 coding sequence is TGTGCCAGCAGCCACACGGTTACCAGGCAGTATTTT.

This clonotype showed up just a few times. The chain couples TRBV18 to TRBJ2-3; D is unresolved. The CDR3 loop spans 14 amino acids. CDR1 and CDR2 (germline): KGHSH, LQKENI. Trimming took off 0 bases at V and 5 bases at J, with 9 bases between the two ends. CDR3 bases: TGTGCCAGCTCACCACCGGAAGGGCAAGATACGCAGTATTTT. Its translation: CASSPPEGQDTQYF.

On this clonotype itself: This may come from a read error, since a much larger clone is one base off. The chain recombines TRBV5-1 with TRBJ2-1, with D maybe TRBD1 (5 bases). With the DNA end fitting TRBJ2-7 better, the J assignment may be wrong. Germline V gives CDR1 SGHRS, CDR2 YFSETQ. The CDR3 has 13 amino acids. The CDR3 protein is CASRADSYNEQYF. DNA for the CDR3: TGCGCCAGCAGAGCCGACAGTTACAATGAGCAGTACTTC.

This clonotype was seen only a few times. V usage is TRBV7-3 and J usage is TRBJ1-2, with D perhaps TRBD1 (5 bases). CDR3 size: 15 residues. Deletions cut 0 bases from V and 2 bases from J, with 10 bases between. Per the germline V gene, CDR1 is SGHTA and CDR2 is FQGTGA. The CDR3 reads CASSLTAGENYGYTF. The CDR3 DNA is TGTGCCAGCAGCTTAACGGCGGGGGAAAACTATGGCTACACCTTC. Full variable domain (rest looked up from reference TRBV7-3 and TRBJ1-2): GAGVSQTPSNKVTEKGKYVELRCDPISGHTALYWYRQSLGQGPEFLIYFQGTGAADDSGLPNDRFFAVRPEGSVSTLKIQRTERGDSAVYLCASSLTAGENYGYTFGSGTRLTVV.

As for this clonotype: The junction departs from germline at one end; a sequencing error may be responsible. The chain carries TRBV2 and TRBJ2-7, with 8 nucleotides matching TRBD2. The length of the CDR3 is 15 residues. Germline CDR1 reads SNHLY; CDR2 reads FYNNEI. CDR3 coding DNA: TGTACCAGCAGTGAAGCAGGGACTAGTGACTACGAGCAGTACTTC. Translation gives CTSSEAGTSDYEQYF.

In regard to this clonotype: This may arise from a read error, as a much more abundant clone is one base away. The gene calls are TRBV13 and TRBJ2-4, with a tentative D call TRBD2 (5 bases). Trimming took 3 bases from V and 15 from J, leaving 24 bases between them. The CDR3 runs 15 residues. Germline V gives CDR1 PRHDT, CDR2 FYEKMQ (reference sequence). CDR3 nucleotides: TGTGCCAGCAGCTTGACGAGTGAGCCAGACTACGAGCGGTACTTC. Its translation is CASSLTSEPDYERYF.

The V call is TRBV9, the J call TRBJ2-1; D is perhaps TRBD2 (6 bases). CDR1 is SGDLS and CDR2 is YYNGEE in the germline V gene. This CDR3 region has 18 residues. V was trimmed by 0 bases and J by 4 bases, leaving 20 bases between them. CDR3 coding DNA: TGTGCCAGCAGCGTAGAACGCGGCTCCCAGGGACTTTACAATGAGCAGTTCTTC. This encodes CASSVERGSQGLYNEQFF.

This clonotype has just a few counts. J is TRBJ1-2 and V is TRBV6-1; no firm D call. The CDR3 is 15 residues long. Looked up from germline, CDR1 is MNHNS and CDR2 is SASEGT. The V end lost 3 bases, the J end lost 6 bases, and 17 bases lay between the germline ends. The CDR3 spells CASSDPSGHRDGYTF. The CDR3 DNA is TGTGCCAGCAGTGATCCGTCAGGTCACCGAGATGGCTACACCTTC.

V and J are TRBV20-1 and TRBJ2-3; perhaps D is TRBD1 or TRBD2 (6 bases each). The CDR3 is 16 residues long. V shed 3 bases and J shed 2 bases, with 18 bases lying between them. The germline CDR1 and CDR2 sequences are DFQATT and SNEGSKA (reference sequence). CDR3 amino acids: CSARKGGMSNTDTQYF. As DNA, the CDR3 is TGCAGTGCTAGGAAGGGGGGTATGTCTAACACAGATACGCAGTATTTT.

V gene TRBV4-1 combines with J gene TRBJ2-1; 9 bases agree with TRBD1. The CDR3 totals 15 residues. The V and J ends lost 4 bases and 9 bases, in that order; junction bases with no gene match: 10. Germline V gene sequence: CDR1 MGHRA, CDR2 YSYEKL. In DNA form, the CDR3 reads TGCGCCAGCAGCCCTACTAGCCTGGACAGGGGTGAGCAGTTCTTC. The encoded protein is CASSPTSLDRGEQFF.

The chain is built from TRBV28 and TRBJ2-1; the match to TRBD1 covers 10 bases. The CDR3 has 16 residues. Germline V gene data show CDR1 as MDHEN and CDR2 as SYDVKM. J gave up 7 bases and V 6 bases, and 12 bases lay outside the gene matches. In DNA form, the CDR3 reads TGTGCCAGCAGCTTACCACAGGGACAGGGGATGAATGAGCAGTTCTTC. This gives the protein CASSLPQGQGMNEQFF.

This clonotype has only a few counts. The chain employs TRBV20-1 and TRBJ2-7, with 12 bases fitting TRBD2. Trimming took 3 bases from V and 3 from J; bases not matched to a gene: 9. Looked up from germline, CDR1 is DFQATT and CDR2 is SNEGSKA (reference sequence). There are 16 residues in the CDR3. This CDR3 is CSASLGLAGRIYEQYF. CDR3 bases: TGCAGTGCTAGCCTAGGACTAGCGGGGAGGATCTACGAGCAGTACTTC.

This clonotype was seen ten or more times. The genes are TRBV20-1 and TRBJ2-5; D call uncertain. Germline values: CDR1 DFQATT, CDR2 SNEGSKA (reference sequence). V lost 5 bases and J lost 0, with 19 bases in between. The CDR3 is 16 amino acids. CDR3 amino acids: CSAWPSPNSYQETQYF. CDR3 coding DNA: TGCAGTGCTTGGCCTAGTCCTAACAGCTACCAAGAGACCCAGTACTTC.

This chain joins TRBV12-3 or TRBV12-4 and TRBJ2-3; tentative D call: TRBD2 (6 bases). The CDR3 is 17 amino acids. Trimming cost V 6 bases and J 1 base, with 20 bases left between them. As DNA, the CDR3 is TGTGCCAGCAGCTCGGGATTGGAGGGCCGGGGCACAGATACGCAGTATTTT. Translating gives CASSSGLEGRGTDTQYF.

This clonotype showed up just a few times. The rearrangement uses TRBV28 and TRBJ2-6, with 7 bases that match TRBD2. Germline V CDR1 and CDR2: MDHEN, SYDVKM. Trimming removed 1 base from V and 0 bases from J; junction bases left unmatched: 12. The CDR3 covers 20 residues. The CDR3 DNA follows: TGTGCCAGCAGTTTATTCGTTTGGGAGGGACCTCACTCTGGGGCCAACGTCCTGACTTTC. It encodes CASSLFVWEGPHSGANVLTF.

The chain has TRBV27 and TRBJ2-2; TRBD2 aligns across 7 bases. The V gene's germline CDR1 is MNHEY and CDR2 SMNVEV (reference sequence). V shed 5 bases, J shed 6 bases, and the junction held 6 bases outside the gene matches. The CDR3 extends over 14 amino acids. As DNA, the CDR3 is TGTGCCAGCAGTCCGTGGACTAGGTCCGGGGAGCTGTTTTTT. Protein: CASSPWTRSGELFF.

The genes are TRBV9 and TRBJ2-3; 14 bases map to TRBD2. Germline CDR1 and CDR2: SGDLS and YYNGEE. V lost 3 bases to trimming and J lost 0 bases; unmatched junction nucleotides: 6. The CDR3 contains 18 residues. Written as DNA, the CDR3 is TGTGCCAGCAGCGCGGGACTAGCGGGAGAATATAGCACAGATACGCAGTATTTT. As protein: CASSAGLAGEYSTDTQYF.